This passage covers 17 T cell receptor beta chains from one sample sequenced in a study of T-cell reconstitution after alpha-beta-depleted transplantation in children. Notes on the study in general: Most T-cell counts and diversity one year after the transplant came from T cells that were newly produced.

A library of TCRbeta sequences, prepared with unique molecular identifiers, was generated. A single record per CDR3 protein comes from TCRdb applying MiXCR to the PCR reads. The table includes about 300,000 distinct CDR3 sequences, roughly 7.8% detected once. Antigen specificity for these receptors is unknown. The sample consisted of peripheral blood, taken 360 days after TCRalphabeta/CD19-depleted stem cell transplant. The receptors originated from a female patient aged 2-15 years who had a stem cell transplant for Fanconi anemia, so the T cells may come from the graft donor.

There are a few counts of this clonotype. The rearrangement uses TRBV3-1 and TRBJ2-2; D unclear. Germline CDR1 LGHDT, CDR2 YNNKEL (reference sequence). This CDR3 is built from 13 residues. V was pared by 3 bases and J by 5 bases, with 7 bases between. CDR3 in amino acids: CASSQLWTGELFF. The CDR3 bases are TGTGCCAGCAGCCAGTTATGGACCGGGGAGCTGTTTTTT. Full variable domain (rest looked up from reference TRBV3-1 and TRBJ2-2): DTAVSQTPKYLVTQMGNDKSIKCEQNLGHDTMYWYKQDSKKFLKIMFSYNNKELIINETVPNRFSPKSPDKAHLNLHINSLELGDSAVYFCASSQLWTGELFFGEGSRLTVL.

This chain links TRBV5-1 with TRBJ1-3, with 7 bases fitting TRBD1. Germline V gene sequence: CDR1 SGHRS, CDR2 YFSETQ. This CDR3 has 17 amino acids. The V and J ends lost 1 base and 0 bases, in that order; junction bases with no gene match: 7. CDR3 amino acids: CASSLLAGGLSGNTIYF. DNA of the CDR3: TGCGCCAGCAGCTTGTTGGCAGGGGGACTCTCTGGAAACACCATATATTTT.

This clonotype was counted many times. The V and J genes are TRBV27 and TRBJ2-1; D not resolved. The CDR3 consists of 12 residues. Germline V lookup: CDR1 MNHEY, CDR2 SMNVEV (reference sequence). V gave up 5 bases and J gave up 6 bases, with 8 bases separating them. The CDR3 region has the DNA TGTGCCAGCAGTACCGGACCCAATGAGCAGTTCTTC. It encodes CASSTGPNEQFF.

The table lists this clonotype with a count of one. The chain recombines TRBV7-2 with TRBJ2-7; TRBD2 is a possible D gene (5 bases). CDR3 size: 13 residues. The germline V gene encodes CDR1 SGHTA and CDR2 FQGNSA. Trimming pared 5 bases from V and 5 bases from J, leaving 13 bases between. The chain's CDR3 is CASSRDTRNEQYF. CDR3 bases: TGTGCCAGCAGCCGAGATACTAGGAACGAGCAGTACTTC.

This clonotype was found a few times. The DNA of the CDR3 is TGTGCCAGCAGGAGGGTCACGGTTCCCTATGGCTACACCTTC. Its protein product is CASRRVTVPYGYTF. J is TRBJ1-2 and V is TRBV2, with D unresolved. The CDR3 extends over 14 amino acids. From germline, CDR1 is SNHLY and CDR2 FYNNEI. V was clipped by 6 bases and J by 4 bases, with 15 bases between them.

This clonotype was seen repeatedly, ten times or more. This sequence joins TRBV20-1 and TRBJ1-6, with D hard to call. Germline CDR1 DFQATT, CDR2 SNEGSKA (reference sequence). With 3 bases removed from V and 0 bases from J, the gap between germline ends came to 18 bases. The CDR3 consists of 18 residues. The CDR3 bases are TGCAGTGCTAGTACGACCCGGGAATTTAGCTCCTATAATTCACCCCTCCACTTT. This translates into CSASTTREFSSYNSPLHF.

This clonotype was counted at least ten times. V and J are TRBV27 and TRBJ2-5; D not certain. V lost 3 bases, J lost 2 bases, and 4 bases lay in between. The CDR3 covers 12 residues. CDR1 and CDR2 (germline): MNHEY, SMNVEV (reference sequence). Here the CDR3 DNA reads TGTGCCAGCAGTTTCCTTCAAGAGACCCAGTACTTC. Amino acids: CASSFLQETQYF.

This clonotype appeared many times. This chain connects TRBV9 to TRBJ1-2; 8 positions agree with TRBD1. The CDR3 covers 15 residues. The V segment lost 0 bases and the J segment 2 bases; nucleotides outside the gene matches: 3. Germline V gene data show CDR1 as SGDLS and CDR2 as YYNGEE. The CDR3 DNA is TGTGCCAGCAGCGTAGGGACAGGGACGAACTATGGCTACACCTTC. Its protein product is CASSVGTGTNYGYTF.

This clonotype was recorded a few times. The chain links TRBV20-1 to TRBJ2-2, with D possibly TRBD2 on 6 matching bases. The CDR3 has 14 residues. Trimming took 5 bases from V and 2 from J, leaving 12 bases between them. Germline V gene sequence: CDR1 DFQATT, CDR2 SNEGSKA (reference sequence). CDR3 bases: TGCAGTGCTTGGAGGGCGGCTAACACCGGGGAGCTGTTTTTT. Translating it yields CSAWRAANTGELFF.

The V gene is TRBV27, the J gene TRBJ1-5; 9 bases match TRBD1. Unmatched junction bases numbered 8, after V lost 2 bases and J lost 9 bases. Germline assignment: CDR1 MNHEY and CDR2 SMNVEV (reference sequence). The CDR3 loop spans 15 amino acids. The CDR3 DNA reads TGTGCCAGCAGTTTAGGGGGACAGGGTTTTACGCCCCAGCATTTT. Translating gives CASSLGGQGFTPQHF.

The table lists this clonotype with a few counts. The chain is built from TRBV11-3 and TRBJ2-2, with D maybe TRBD1 (5 bases). Trimming shortened V by 4 bases and J by 4 bases, and 7 bases separated the two germline ends. This CDR3 spans 13 amino acids. CDR1 is SGHNT, CDR2 YENEEA, per germline. The CDR3 DNA reads TGTGCCAGCAGCTGGGGCCTCACCGGGGAGCTGTTTTTT. This translates into CASSWGLTGELFF.

The V gene is TRBV6-5, the J gene TRBJ1-2, with D unresolved. The CDR3 runs 14 residues. V was trimmed by 0 bases and J by 8 bases, leaving 13 bases between them. Looked up from germline, CDR1 is MNHEY and CDR2 is SVGAGI. Here the CDR3 reads CASSYSNPLNGYTF. The CDR3 nucleotides read TGTGCCAGCAGTTACTCGAACCCTCTTAACGGCTACACCTTC.

This clonotype has more than one count but fewer than ten. J is TRBJ2-1 and V is TRBV2; 16 bases match TRBD2. The V gene end was trimmed by 10 bases and the J gene end by 1 base; junction bases not matched to a gene: 13. The CDR3 totals 19 residues. From germline, CDR1 is SNHLY and CDR2 FYNNEI. The CDR3 sequence is CAIGLLPGLAGGSYNEQFF. DNA of the CDR3: TGTGCCATCGGGCTCCTCCCGGGACTAGCGGGGGGGTCCTACAATGAGCAGTTCTTC.

This rearrangement joins TRBV11-3 to TRBJ2-2; possibly TRBD1 for D (6 bases). Trimming cost V 4 bases and J 2 bases, with 11 bases left between them. There are 15 residues in the CDR3. Germline assignment: CDR1 SGHNT and CDR2 YENEEA. The CDR3 sequence is CASSSQGVNTGELFF. The CDR3, as DNA: TGTGCCAGCAGCTCACAGGGCGTTAACACCGGGGAGCTGTTTTTT.

The rearrangement joins TRBV24-1 to TRBJ2-7; D remains unclear. Trimming took 4 bases from V and 1 from J, leaving 13 bases between them. This CDR3 is 15 amino acids long. Germline V gene lookup returns CDR1 KGHDR and CDR2 SFDVKD. DNA of the CDR3: TGTGCCACCAGTGACGCCGACGGCAGTTCCTACGAGCAGTACTTC. Encoded protein: CATSDADGSSYEQYF.

A few counts support this clonotype. The CDR3 is CASSPPNPREQYF. For the CDR3, the DNA is TGTGCCAGCTCACCACCGAACCCGAGAGAGCAGTACTTC. V usage is TRBV18 and J usage is TRBJ2-7; D not resolved. The CDR3 extends over 13 amino acids. Germline CDR1 reads KGHSH; CDR2 reads LQKENI. The V end was cut by 0 bases, the J end by 7 bases, with 10 bases between.

This clonotype has at least ten counts. The chain uses TRBV7-2 and TRBJ2-7, with 8 bases identical to TRBD2. The CDR3 extends over 14 amino acids. Germline V gene lookup returns CDR1 SGHTA and CDR2 FQGNSA. Germline trimming cut 5 bases from V and 2 bases from J; bases unmatched to any gene: 5. The CDR3, as DNA: TGTGCCAGCAGCACGTCGGGGGGGCCCTACGAGCAGTACTTC. This gives the protein CASSTSGGPYEQYF.